This entry concerns a single T cell receptor beta chain. The antigen remains unidentified. Its ends do not fully match the called genes, so a read error is possible. It was RNA transcripts that yielded the amplified TCR beta CDR3 regions. A set of HTBI primers served as the primers for a first-round RT-PCR of the TCR CDR3. TCRdb ran MiXCR on the multiplex PCR reads and lists one entry per CDR3 protein. The table includes almost 250,000 distinct CDR3 sequences, around 24% detected once. Germline CDR1 KGHDR, CDR2 SFDVKD. The CDR3 has 18 residues. The data are from a study of T cells in Graves' hyperthyroidism and ophthalmopathy. Study-level results: In the blood, most expanded thyroid clonotypes above 0.001 appeared as well.

For the diagnoses, clinical symptoms, serum thyroxine and TRAb, thyroid ultrasound and orbital computed tomography were used. Fresh peripheral blood, approximately 10 ml, yielded the PBMCs. This chain links TRBV24-1 with TRBJ1-2; tentatively, D is TRBD1 (6 bases). The TCR originated in a woman aged 35 to 49 with Graves' ophthalmopathy. The specimen sequenced was blood. The CDR3 protein is CATSGTTGTAEGTYDYTF. The CDR3 bases are TGTGCCACCAGTGGTACTACAGGGACGGCTGAAGGTACCTATGACTACACCTTC.